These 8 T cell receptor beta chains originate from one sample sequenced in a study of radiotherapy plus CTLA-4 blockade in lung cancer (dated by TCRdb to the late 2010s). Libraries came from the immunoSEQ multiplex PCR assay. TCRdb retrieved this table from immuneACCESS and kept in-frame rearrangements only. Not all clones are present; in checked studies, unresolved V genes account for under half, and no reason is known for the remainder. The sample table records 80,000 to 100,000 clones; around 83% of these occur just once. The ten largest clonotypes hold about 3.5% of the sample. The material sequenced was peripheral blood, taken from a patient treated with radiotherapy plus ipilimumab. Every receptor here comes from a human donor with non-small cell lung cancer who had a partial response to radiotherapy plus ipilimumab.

CDR3 in amino acids: CASSEIIPATNEKLFF. CDR3 nucleotide sequence: TGTGCCAGCAGTGAAATTATCCCAGCAACTAATGAAAAACTGTTTTTT. The chain has TRBV6-1 and TRBJ1-4; D gene ambiguous. Trimming shortened V by 2 bases and J by 0 bases, and 10 bases separated the two germline ends. The germline CDR1 and CDR2 sequences are MNHNS and SASEGT. The CDR3 spans 16 residues.

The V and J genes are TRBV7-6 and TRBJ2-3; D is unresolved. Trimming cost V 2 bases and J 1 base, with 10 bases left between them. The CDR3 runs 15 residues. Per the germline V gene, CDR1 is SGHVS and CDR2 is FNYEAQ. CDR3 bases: TGTGCCAGCAGCTTACCCCCTCGGGGCACAGATACGCAGTATTTT. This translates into CASSLPPRGTDTQYF.

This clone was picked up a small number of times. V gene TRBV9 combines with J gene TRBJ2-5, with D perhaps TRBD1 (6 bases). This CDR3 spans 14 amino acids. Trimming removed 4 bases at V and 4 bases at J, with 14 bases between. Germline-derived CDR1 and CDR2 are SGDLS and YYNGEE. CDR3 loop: CASSPREGGETQYF. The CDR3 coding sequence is TGTGCCAGCAGCCCTCGTGAAGGGGGAGAGACCCAGTACTTC.

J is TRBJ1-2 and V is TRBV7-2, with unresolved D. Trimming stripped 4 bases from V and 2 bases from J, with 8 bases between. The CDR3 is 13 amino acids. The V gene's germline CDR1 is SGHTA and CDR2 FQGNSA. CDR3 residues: CASSSSGNYGYTF. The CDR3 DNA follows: TGTGCCAGCAGCTCCTCGGGGAACTATGGCTACACCTTC.

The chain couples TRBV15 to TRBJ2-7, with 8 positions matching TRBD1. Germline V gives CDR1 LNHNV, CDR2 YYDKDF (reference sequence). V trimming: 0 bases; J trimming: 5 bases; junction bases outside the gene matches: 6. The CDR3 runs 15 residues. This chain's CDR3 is CATSRDYRGDHEQYF. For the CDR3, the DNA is TGTGCCACCAGCAGAGATTACAGGGGGGACCACGAGCAGTACTTC.

The CDR3 DNA is TGTGCCAGCAGACCCGAAGGGGGCATTGGCTATGGCTACACCTTC. It encodes CASRPEGGIGYGYTF. The chain joins TRBV2 to TRBJ1-2; 7 bases are shared with TRBD1. This CDR3 is built from 15 residues. Germline CDR1 and CDR2: SNHLY and FYNNEI. V lost 6 bases and J lost 4; bases outside the gene matches: 11.

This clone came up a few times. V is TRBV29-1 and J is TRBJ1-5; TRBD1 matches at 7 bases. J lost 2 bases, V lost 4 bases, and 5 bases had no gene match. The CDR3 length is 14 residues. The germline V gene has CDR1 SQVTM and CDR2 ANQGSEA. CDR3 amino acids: CSVATGVGNQPQHF. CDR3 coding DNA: TGCAGCGTTGCCACAGGGGTGGGCAATCAGCCCCAGCATTTT.

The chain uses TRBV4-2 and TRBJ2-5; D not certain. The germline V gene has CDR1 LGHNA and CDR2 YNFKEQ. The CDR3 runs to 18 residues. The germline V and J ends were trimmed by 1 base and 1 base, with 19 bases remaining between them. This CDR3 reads CASSQGSRPPVIQETQYF. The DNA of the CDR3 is TGTGCCAGCAGCCAAGGGTCGAGGCCTCCCGTAATCCAAGAGACCCAGTACTTC.